This T cell receptor beta chain was recovered during a study of shared clonotypes between healthy human individuals. Profiling relied on immunoSEQ multiplex PCR, and the TCRdb table lists in-frame clones only, not all of them. The sample consists of more than 2 million clones, 85% to 95% of them appearing once. The specimen was naive CD4+ T cells sorted from blood. Subset described: CD45RA+ positively selected. The clonotype was recovered from a man aged 18-30 years in good health.

The CDR3 loop reads CASSPLPGGANTGELFF. The CDR3 DNA reads TGTGCCAGCAGCCCCCTCCCCGGGGGGGCTAACACCGGGGAGCTGTTTTTT. The chain is built from TRBV9 and TRBJ2-2, with 8 nucleotides matching TRBD2. Germline loops: CDR1 SGDLS, CDR2 YYNGEE. The junction had 10 bases not matched to a gene; V was cut back by 4 bases and J by 2 bases. This CDR3 has 17 amino acids.